These T cell receptor beta chains were read from a single sample in a study of cytomegalovirus exposure and HLA in healthy donors. The protocol was immunoSEQ multiplex PCR, while the TCRdb copy is restricted to in-frame clones and leaves out a portion. Of about 130,000 clones in the sample, 17% were seen once. Material: PBMCs. These receptors were taken from a female donor in good health and CMV-seropositive. CDR3s include the opening cysteine and the closing phenylalanine or tryptophan. Each record gives: J gene, V gene, clone size, D gene, CDR3 protein, CDR3 DNA. A D gene is named only where the DNA matches it firmly. The size of a clone is reported for some rows only, either as once, few or many, or as a class for expanded clones.

TRBJ1-2 | TRBV18 | few | . | CASSQFTGSEGYTF | TGTGCCAGCTCACAATTCACAGGGTCGGAGGGCTACACCTTC
TRBJ2-1 | TRBV29-1 | few | TRBD1 | CSVEADRGSYNEQFF | TGCAGCGTTGAAGCCGACAGGGGATCCTACAATGAGCAGTTCTTC
TRBJ2-5 | TRBV27 | few | . | CASSWASSLGTQYF | TGTGCCAGCAGTTGGGCCAGCTCGCTTGGGACCCAGTACTTC
TRBJ1-2 | TRBV4-3 | few | . | CASSQAPNSYGYTF | TGCGCCAGCAGCCAAGCCCCTAACAGCTATGGCTACACCTTC
TRBJ1-1 | TRBV4-3 | few | TRBD1 | CASSQEYDRDTEAFF | TGCGCCAGCAGCCAAGAGTACGACAGGGACACTGAAGCTTTCTTT
TRBJ2-1 | TRBV4-2 | few | TRBD1 | CASSQATRGWGEQFF | TGTGCCAGCAGCCAAGCTACCAGGGGGTGGGGAGAGCAGTTCTTC
TRBJ1-1 | TRBV29-1 | . | TRBD1 | CSVDPWDRGPNTEAFF | TGCAGCGTTGATCCTTGGGACAGGGGACCCAACACTGAAGCTTTCTTT
TRBJ2-5 | TRBV28 | . | . | CASSFINRPRVLQETQYF | TGTGCCAGCAGTTTTATTAACCGGCCCAGGGTCCTCCAAGAGACCCAGTACTTC
TRBJ1-2 | TRBV5-4 | few | . | CASSWTEYGYTF | TGTGCCAGCAGCTGGACAGAGTATGGCTACACCTTC
TRBJ1-3 | TRBV28 | few | TRBD1 | CASSGTGIGNTIYF | TGTGCCAGCAGTGGGACAGGGATTGGAAACACCATATATTTT
TRBJ1-4 | TRBV19 | few | . | CASSDRGGREKLFF | TGTGCCAGTAGTGATAGGGGGGGTCGCGAAAAACTGTTTTTT
TRBJ2-1 | TRBV30 | . | . | CAWSVGGMTHEQFF | TGTGCCTGGAGTGTGGGAGGTATGACGCATGAGCAGTTCTTC
TRBJ1-2 | TRBV6-5 | . | TRBD1 | CASSYLQGANYGYTF | TGTGCCAGCAGTTACTTACAGGGGGCTAACTATGGCTACACCTTC
TRBJ2-7 | TRBV7-2 | few | TRBD1 | CASSPIRDRDEQYF | TGTGCCAGCAGCCCCATCCGGGACAGGGACGAGCAGTACTTC
TRBJ1-4 | TRBV5-1 | few | TRBD1 | CASSPIAGGTNEKLFF | TGCGCCAGCAGCCCGATTGCAGGGGGGACTAATGAAAAACTGTTTTTT
TRBJ2-5 | TRBV5-1 | . | TRBD2 | CASSLMREGAGETQYF | TGCGCCAGCAGCTTGATGCGGGAGGGGGCTGGTGAGACCCAGTACTTC
TRBJ1-5 | TRBV10-3 | once | . | CAISESSGNQPQHF | TGTGCCATCAGTGAGTCTTCAGGAAATCAGCCCCAGCATTTT
TRBJ1-1 | TRBV30 | few | . | CAWSFRFLGKTNTEAFF | TGTGCCTGGAGTTTTCGGTTTTTGGGCAAGACGAACACTGAAGCTTTCTTT
TRBJ2-5 | TRBV9 | . | . | CASSTSVVETQYF | TGTGCCAGCAGCACGAGTGTGGTAGAGACCCAGTACTTC
TRBJ2-3 | TRBV6-5 | few | . | CASRITGSADTQYF | TGTGCCAGCAGGATAACAGGGTCCGCAGATACGCAGTATTTT
TRBJ1-1 | TRBV6-5 | few | . | CATAGVVGTEAFF | TGTGCCACCGCAGGGGTGGTAGGGACTGAAGCTTTCTTT
TRBJ2-1 | TRBV4-3 | . | TRBD2 | CASSQNSGGPEQFF | TGCGCCAGCAGCCAAAATAGCGGGGGACCAGAGCAGTTCTTC
TRBJ1-2 | TRBV6-5 | few | . | CASSPGYGYTF | TGTGCCAGCAGTCCAGGGTATGGCTACACCTTC
TRBJ2-7 | TRBV7-9 | few | . | CASKGGDPYEQYF | TGTGCCAGCAAGGGGGGGGATCCTTACGAGCAGTACTTC
TRBJ2-3 | TRBV2 | . | TRBD2 | CASALAGVADTQYF | TGTGCCAGCGCACTAGCGGGGGTAGCAGATACGCAGTATTTT
TRBJ2-7 | TRBV4-3 | . | TRBD2 | CASSQEISPSGVAYEQYF | TGCGCCAGCAGCCAAGAAATCTCCCCTAGCGGGGTTGCCTACGAGCAGTACTTC
TRBJ1-1 | TRBV5-1 | few | . | CASSSYTGPYTEAFF | TGCGCCAGCAGCTCATATACAGGGCCCTACACTGAAGCTTTCTTT
TRBJ2-2 | TRBV27 | . | TRBD2 | CASSLGGRPNTGELFF | TGTGCCAGCAGTTTGGGAGGGCGACCGAACACCGGGGAGCTGTTTTTT
TRBJ2-7 | TRBV9 | . | . | CASSVHTKSYEQYF | TGTGCCAGCAGCGTACACACGAAATCCTACGAGCAGTACTTC
TRBJ2-7 | TRBV4-3 | few | TRBD1 | CASSHQTGGERSSYEQYF | TGCGCCAGCAGCCACCAGACAGGGGGCGAACGTTCCTCCTACGAGCAGTACTTC
TRBJ2-3 | TRBV12-5 | . | . | CASGLPRTASTDTQYF | TGTGCTAGTGGTTTGCCCAGGACAGCTAGCACAGATACGCAGTATTTT
TRBJ2-7 | TRBV9 | . | . | CASSPHRKSSYEQYF | TGTGCCAGCAGCCCTCACAGGAAAAGCTCCTACGAGCAGTACTTC
TRBJ1-4 | TRBV19 | few | TRBD1 | CATNPRGQGNEKLFF | TGTGCCACCAATCCCCGGGGACAGGGGAATGAAAAACTGTTTTTT
TRBJ1-2 | TRBV4-3 | many | . | CASSQERVRAYGYTF | TGCGCCAGCAGCCAAGAGCGAGTCAGGGCCTATGGCTACACCTTC
TRBJ1-1 | TRBV27 | few | . | CASSLRPGSAEAFF | TGTGCCAGCAGTTTACGTCCGGGGTCGGCTGAAGCTTTCTTT
TRBJ2-3 | TRBV4-2 | . | TRBD2 | CASSQVRILAGAGDTQYF | TGTGCCAGCAGCCAAGTTCGGATACTAGCGGGAGCTGGGGATACGCAGTATTTT
TRBJ2-1 | TRBV27 | . | . | CASSRLVPSSYNEQFF | TGTGCCAGCAGCCGACTAGTTCCGAGCTCCTACAATGAGCAGTTCTTC
TRBJ1-1 | TRBV28 | . | . | CASSTQNTEAFF | TGTGCCAGCAGTACACAGAACACTGAAGCTTTCTTT
TRBJ2-5 | TRBV7-2 | . | . | CASSPPPTTGGPETQYF | TGTGCCAGCAGCCCCCCTCCGACCACGGGTGGCCCGGAGACCCAGTACTTC
TRBJ1-2 | TRBV28 | few | TRBD1 | CASSPGTAGYGYTF | TGTGCCAGCAGTCCGGGGACAGCAGGCTATGGCTACACCTTC
TRBJ2-7 | TRBV4-3 | . | TRBD2 | CASSQDRTAGSSYEQYF | TGCGCCAGCAGCCAAGATAGAACAGCGGGGAGCTCCTACGAGCAGTACTTC
TRBJ1-2 | TRBV5-1 | . | TRBD1 | CASSTGQGDIPPGLYGYTF | TGCGCCAGCAGCACCGGACAGGGGGACATACCCCCGGGCCTCTATGGCTACACCTTC